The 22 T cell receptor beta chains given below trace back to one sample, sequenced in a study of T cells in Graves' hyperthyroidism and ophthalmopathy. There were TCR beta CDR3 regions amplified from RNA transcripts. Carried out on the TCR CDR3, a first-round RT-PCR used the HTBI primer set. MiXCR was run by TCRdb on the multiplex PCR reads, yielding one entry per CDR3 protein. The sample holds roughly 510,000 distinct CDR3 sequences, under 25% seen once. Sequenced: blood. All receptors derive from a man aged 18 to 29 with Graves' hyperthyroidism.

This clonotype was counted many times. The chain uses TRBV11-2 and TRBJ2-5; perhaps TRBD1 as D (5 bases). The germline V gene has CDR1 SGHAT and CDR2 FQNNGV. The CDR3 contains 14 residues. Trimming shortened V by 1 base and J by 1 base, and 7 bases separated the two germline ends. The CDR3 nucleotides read TGTGCCAGCAGCTTAGTGACAGCCCAAGAGACCCAGTACTTC. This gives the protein CASSLVTAQETQYF.

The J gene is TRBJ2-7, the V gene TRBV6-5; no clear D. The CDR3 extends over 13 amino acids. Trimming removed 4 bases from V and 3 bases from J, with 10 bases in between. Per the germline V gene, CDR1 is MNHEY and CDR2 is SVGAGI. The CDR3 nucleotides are TGTGCCAGCAGTTCAGAAGGCTACTACGAGCAGTACTTC. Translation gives CASSSEGYYEQYF.

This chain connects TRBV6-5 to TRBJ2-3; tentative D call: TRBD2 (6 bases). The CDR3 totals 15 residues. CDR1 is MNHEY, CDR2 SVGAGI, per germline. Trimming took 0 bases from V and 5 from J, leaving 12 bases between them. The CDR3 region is CASSYSGGSGDTQYF. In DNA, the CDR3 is TGTGCCAGCAGTTACTCGGGAGGTTCGGGAGATACGCAGTATTTT.

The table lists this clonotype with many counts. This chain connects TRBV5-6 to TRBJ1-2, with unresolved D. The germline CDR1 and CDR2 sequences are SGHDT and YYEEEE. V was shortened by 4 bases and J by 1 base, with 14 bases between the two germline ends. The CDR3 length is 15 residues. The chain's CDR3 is CASSLSVLVNYGYTF. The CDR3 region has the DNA TGTGCCAGCAGCCTTAGTGTGCTAGTTAACTATGGCTACACCTTC.

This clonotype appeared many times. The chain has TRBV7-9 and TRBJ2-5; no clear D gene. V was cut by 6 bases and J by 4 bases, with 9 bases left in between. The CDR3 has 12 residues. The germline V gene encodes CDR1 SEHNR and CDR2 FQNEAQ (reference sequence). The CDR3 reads CASRVRGETQYF. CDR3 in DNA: TGTGCCAGCAGAGTCCGAGGAGAGACCCAGTACTTC. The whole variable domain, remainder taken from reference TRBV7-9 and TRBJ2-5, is DTGVSQNPRHKITKRGQNVTFRCDPISEHNRLYWYRQTLGQGPEFLTYFQNEAQLEKSRLLSDRFSAERPKGSFSTLEIQRTEQGDSAMYLCASRVRGETQYFGPGTRLLVL.

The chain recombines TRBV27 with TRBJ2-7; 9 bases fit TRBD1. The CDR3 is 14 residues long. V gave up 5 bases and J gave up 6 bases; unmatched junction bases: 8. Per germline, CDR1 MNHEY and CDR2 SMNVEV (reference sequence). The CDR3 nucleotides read TGTGCCAGCAGTCCCGGGACAGGGTGGTCCGAGCAGTACTTC. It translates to CASSPGTGWSEQYF.

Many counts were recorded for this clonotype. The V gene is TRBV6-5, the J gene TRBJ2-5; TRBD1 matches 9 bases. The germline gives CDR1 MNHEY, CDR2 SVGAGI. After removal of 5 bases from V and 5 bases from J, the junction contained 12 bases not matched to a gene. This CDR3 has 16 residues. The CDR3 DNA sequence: TGTGCCAGCAGTCCACTGACAGGGGGTATTTGGGAGACCCAGTACTTC. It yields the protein CASSPLTGGIWETQYF.

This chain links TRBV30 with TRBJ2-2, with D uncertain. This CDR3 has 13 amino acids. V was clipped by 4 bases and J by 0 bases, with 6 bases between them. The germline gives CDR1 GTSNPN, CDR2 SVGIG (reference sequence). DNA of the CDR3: TGTGCCTGGACGGCAGCGAACACCGGGGAGCTGTTTTTT. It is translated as CAWTAANTGELFF.

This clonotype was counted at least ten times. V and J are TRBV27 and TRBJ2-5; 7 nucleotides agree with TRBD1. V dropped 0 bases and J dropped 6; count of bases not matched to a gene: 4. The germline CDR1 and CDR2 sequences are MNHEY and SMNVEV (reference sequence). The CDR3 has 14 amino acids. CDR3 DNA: TGTGCCAGCAGTTTATCTTGGGACAGCCAGACCCAGTACTTC. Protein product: CASSLSWDSQTQYF.

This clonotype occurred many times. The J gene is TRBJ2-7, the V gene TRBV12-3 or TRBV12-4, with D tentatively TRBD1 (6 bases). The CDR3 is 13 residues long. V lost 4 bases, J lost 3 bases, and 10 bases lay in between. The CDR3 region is CASSSGTHYEQYF. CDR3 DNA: TGTGCCAGCAGTTCCGGGACACACTACGAGCAGTACTTC.

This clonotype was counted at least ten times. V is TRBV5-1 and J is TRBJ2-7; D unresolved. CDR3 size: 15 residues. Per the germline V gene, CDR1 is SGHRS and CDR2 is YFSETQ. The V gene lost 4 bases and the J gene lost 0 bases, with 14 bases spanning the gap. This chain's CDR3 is CASSPYSSLSYEQYF. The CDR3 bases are TGCGCCAGCAGCCCTTATTCGAGCCTCTCCTACGAGCAGTACTTC.

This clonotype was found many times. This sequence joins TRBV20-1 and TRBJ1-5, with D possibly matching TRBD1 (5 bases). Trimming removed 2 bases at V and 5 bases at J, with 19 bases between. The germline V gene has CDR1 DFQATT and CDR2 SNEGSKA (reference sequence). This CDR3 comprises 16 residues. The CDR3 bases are TGCAGTGCTAGAAAGGCGGGACGACGATGGGATCAGCCCCAGCATTTT. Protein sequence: CSARKAGRRWDQPQHF.

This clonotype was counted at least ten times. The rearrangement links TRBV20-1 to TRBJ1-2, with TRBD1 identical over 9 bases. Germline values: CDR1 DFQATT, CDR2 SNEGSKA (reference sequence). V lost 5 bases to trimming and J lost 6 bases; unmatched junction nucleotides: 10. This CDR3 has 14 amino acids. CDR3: CSAQSVRTGDGYTF. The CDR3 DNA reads TGCAGTGCTCAGTCCGTTAGGACAGGGGATGGCTACACCTTC.

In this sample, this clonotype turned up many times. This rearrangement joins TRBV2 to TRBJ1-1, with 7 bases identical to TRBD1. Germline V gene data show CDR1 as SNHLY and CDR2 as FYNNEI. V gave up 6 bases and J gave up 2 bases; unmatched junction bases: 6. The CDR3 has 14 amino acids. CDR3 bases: TGTGCCAGCAGCGGACAGGAGATAAACACTGAAGCTTTCTTT. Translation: CASSGQEINTEAFF.

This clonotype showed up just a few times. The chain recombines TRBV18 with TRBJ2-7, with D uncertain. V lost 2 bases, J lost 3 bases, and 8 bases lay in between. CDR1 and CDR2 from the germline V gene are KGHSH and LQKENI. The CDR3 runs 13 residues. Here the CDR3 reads CASSPSVNYEQYF. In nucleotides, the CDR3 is TGTGCCAGCTCACCATCGGTAAACTACGAGCAGTACTTC. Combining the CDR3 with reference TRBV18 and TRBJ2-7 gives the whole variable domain NAGVMQNPRHLVRRRGQEARLRCSPMKGHSHVYWYRQLPEEGLKFMVYLQKENIIDESGMPKERFSAEFPKEGPSILRIQQVVRGDSAAYFCASSPSVNYEQYFGPGTRLTVT.

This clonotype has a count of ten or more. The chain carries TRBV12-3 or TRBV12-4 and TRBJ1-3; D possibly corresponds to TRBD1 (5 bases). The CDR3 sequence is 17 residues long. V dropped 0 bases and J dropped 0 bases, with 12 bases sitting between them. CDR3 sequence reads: CASSLAGRGLSGNTIYF. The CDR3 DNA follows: TGTGCCAGCAGTTTAGCGGGACGGGGCCTCTCTGGAAACACCATATATTTT.

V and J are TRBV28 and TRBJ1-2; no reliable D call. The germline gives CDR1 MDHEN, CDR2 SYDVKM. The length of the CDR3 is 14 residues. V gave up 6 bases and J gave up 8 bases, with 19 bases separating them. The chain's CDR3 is CASSPGRRSRGYTF. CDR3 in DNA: TGTGCCAGCAGCCCCGGCAGGCGCTCCAGGGGCTACACCTTC.

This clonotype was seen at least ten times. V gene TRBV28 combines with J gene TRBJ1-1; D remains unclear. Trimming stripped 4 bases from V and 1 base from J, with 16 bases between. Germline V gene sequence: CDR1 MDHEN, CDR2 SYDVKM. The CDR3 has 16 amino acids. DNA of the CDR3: TGTGCCAGCAGTTCTCCAGGAACCCGAGGGAACACTGAAGCTTTCTTT. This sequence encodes CASSSPGTRGNTEAFF. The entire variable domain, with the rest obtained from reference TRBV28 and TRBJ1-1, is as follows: DVKVTQSSRYLVKRTGEKVFLECVQDMDHENMFWYRQDPGLGLRLIYFSYDVKMKEKGDIPEGYSVSREKKERFSLILESASTNQTSMYLCASSSPGTRGNTEAFFGQGTRLTVV.

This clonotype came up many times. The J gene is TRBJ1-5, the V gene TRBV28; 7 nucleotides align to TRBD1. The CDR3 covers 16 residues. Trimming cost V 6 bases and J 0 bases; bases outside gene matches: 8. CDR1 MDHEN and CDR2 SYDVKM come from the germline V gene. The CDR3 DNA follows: TGTGCCAGCAGGCCCGGGACAGTTCATAGCAATCAGCCCCAGCATTTT. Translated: CASRPGTVHSNQPQHF.

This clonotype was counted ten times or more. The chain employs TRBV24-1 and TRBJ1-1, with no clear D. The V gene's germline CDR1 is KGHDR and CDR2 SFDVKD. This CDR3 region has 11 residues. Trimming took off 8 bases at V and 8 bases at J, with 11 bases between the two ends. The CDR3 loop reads CATIHIPEAFF. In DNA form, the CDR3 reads TGTGCCACCATCCACATCCCCGAAGCTTTCTTT.

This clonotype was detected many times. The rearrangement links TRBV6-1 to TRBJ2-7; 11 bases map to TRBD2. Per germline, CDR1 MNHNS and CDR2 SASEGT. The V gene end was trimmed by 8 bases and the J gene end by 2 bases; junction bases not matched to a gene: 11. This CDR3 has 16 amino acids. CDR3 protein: CASGSFGTSGPYEQYF. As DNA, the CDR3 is TGTGCCAGCGGCTCATTCGGGACTAGCGGCCCCTACGAGCAGTACTTC.

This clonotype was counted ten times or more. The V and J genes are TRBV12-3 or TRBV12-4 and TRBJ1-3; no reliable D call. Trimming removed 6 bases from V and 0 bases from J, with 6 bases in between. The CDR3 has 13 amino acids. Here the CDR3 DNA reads TGTGCCAGCAGGGAAGACTCTGGAAACACCATATATTTT. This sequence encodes CASREDSGNTIYF.